Listed here are 4 T cell receptor beta chains from one sample, sequenced in a study of radiotherapy plus CTLA-4 blockade in lung cancer. Profiled with immunoSEQ multiplex PCR; TCRdb holds only in-frame clones, not every one. The sample includes over 60,000 clones, around 84% seen only once; the top ten take around 1%. The material was peripheral blood, obtained from a patient treated with radiotherapy plus ipilimumab. Receptors originate from a human donor with non-small cell lung cancer who had stable disease on radiotherapy plus ipilimumab.

The chain joins TRBV27 to TRBJ2-7; possibly TRBD1 for D (6 bases). The CDR3 sequence is 16 residues long. Trimming took 2 bases from V and 0 from J, leaving 14 bases between them. In germline, CDR1 is MNHEY, CDR2 SMNVEV (reference sequence). In DNA form, the CDR3 reads TGTGCCAGCAGTTTAAGGTTGAGACAGGACTCCTACGAGCAGTACTTC. Translating gives CASSLRLRQDSYEQYF.

The J gene is TRBJ2-1, the V gene TRBV7-3; maybe TRBD2 (6 bases). The V gene lost 5 bases and the J gene lost 7 bases, with 12 bases spanning the gap. The CDR3 consists of 13 residues. Looked up from germline, CDR1 is SGHTA and CDR2 is FQGTGA. The CDR3 region is CASSPYGGNEQFF. The CDR3 DNA reads TGTGCCAGCAGCCCATACGGAGGGAATGAGCAGTTCTTC.

The CDR3 region is CASSYSPSGNYGYTF. The CDR3 DNA reads as TGTGCCAGCAGTTACTCCCCCTCAGGGAACTATGGCTACACCTTC. This sequence joins TRBV6-5 and TRBJ1-2, with a weak D call TRBD1 (5 bases). CDR3 length: 15 residues. CDR1 and CDR2 (germline): MNHEY, SVGAGI. V lost 0 bases, J lost 2 bases, and 10 bases lay in between.

This clone was recorded a few times. The chain is built from TRBV10-3 and TRBJ2-1; D is possibly TRBD1 or TRBD2 (7 bases each). Per germline, CDR1 ENHRY and CDR2 SYGVKD. CDR3 length equals 13 residues. V lost 6 bases, J lost 9 bases, and 15 bases lay in between. In DNA form, the CDR3 reads TGTGCCATCAGCGAGGGAGGGGGCGGTGAGCAGTTCTTC. Translated: CAISEGGGGEQFF.